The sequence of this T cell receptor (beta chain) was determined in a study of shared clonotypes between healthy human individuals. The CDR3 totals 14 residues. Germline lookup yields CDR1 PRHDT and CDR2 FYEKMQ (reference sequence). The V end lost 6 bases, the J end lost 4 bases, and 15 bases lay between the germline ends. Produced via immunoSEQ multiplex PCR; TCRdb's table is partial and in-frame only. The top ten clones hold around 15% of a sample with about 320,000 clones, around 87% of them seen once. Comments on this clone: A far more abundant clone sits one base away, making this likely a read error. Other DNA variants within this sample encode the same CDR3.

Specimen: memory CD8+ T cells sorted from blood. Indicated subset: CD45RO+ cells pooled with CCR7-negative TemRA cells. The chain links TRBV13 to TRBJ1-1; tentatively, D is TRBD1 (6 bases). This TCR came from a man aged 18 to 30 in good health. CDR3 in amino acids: CASRQRGAGTEAFF. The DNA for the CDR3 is TGTGCCAGCAGGCAAAGGGGGGCGGGCACTGAAGCTTTCTTT.